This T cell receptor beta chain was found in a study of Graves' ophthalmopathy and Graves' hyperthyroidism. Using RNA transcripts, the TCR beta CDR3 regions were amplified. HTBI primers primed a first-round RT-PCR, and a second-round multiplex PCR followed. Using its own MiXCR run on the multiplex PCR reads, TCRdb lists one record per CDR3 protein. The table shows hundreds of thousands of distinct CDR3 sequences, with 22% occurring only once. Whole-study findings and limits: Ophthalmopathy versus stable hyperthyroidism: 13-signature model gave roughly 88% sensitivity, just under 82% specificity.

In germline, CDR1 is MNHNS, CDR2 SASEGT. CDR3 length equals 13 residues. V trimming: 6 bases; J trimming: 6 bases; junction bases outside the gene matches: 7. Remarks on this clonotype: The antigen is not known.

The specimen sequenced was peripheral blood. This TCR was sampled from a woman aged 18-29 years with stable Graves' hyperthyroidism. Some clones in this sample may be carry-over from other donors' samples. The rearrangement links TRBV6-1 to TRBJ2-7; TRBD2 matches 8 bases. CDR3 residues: CASSGTSEGEQYF. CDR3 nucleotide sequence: TGTGCCAGCAGCGGGACTAGTGAGGGCGAGCAGTACTTC.